This TCR beta chain was recovered during a study of glioma-infiltrating T cells. The iRepertoire nested amplicon-rescue multiplex PCR amplified TCR alpha and beta CDR3s from RNA. Tissue mRNA or PBMC total RNA, roughly 100-400 ng, went into one-step reverse transcription and amplification. Each CDR3 protein is one row after TCRdb ran MiXCR on the multiplex PCR reads. The repertoire includes 100,000 to 150,000 distinct CDR3 sequences, 24% of them detected once, and under 35% sits in the top ten. This clonotype was seen many times. CDR3 size: 13 residues. Per the germline V gene, CDR1 is SGHTA and CDR2 is FQGNSA. V lost 4 bases and J lost 8; bases outside the gene matches: 7.

Sequencing input: glioma tissue, nonneoplastic brain tissue, or PBMCs (not recorded which). The chain carries TRBV7-2 and TRBJ1-2, with 7 bases that match TRBD1. The receptor's source is a human donor with low-grade glioma or glioblastoma, undergoing nonglioma brain surgery, or in good health (not recorded which). The CDR3 coding sequence is TGTGCCAGCAGCTCCACAGGGGCGGGGGGCTACACCTTC. Translated, it gives CASSSTGAGGYTF.